Listed below are T cell receptor beta chains from one sample, sequenced in a study of cytomegalovirus exposure and HLA in healthy donors. Assay: immunoSEQ multiplex PCR; the TCRdb copy retains only in-frame clones and omits some. The table includes about 200,000 clones, 70% to 80% detected once. Sequences were obtained from PBMCs. All receptors come from a girl aged 10-17 years in good health and CMV-seropositive. CDR3s include the opening cysteine and the closing phenylalanine or tryptophan. A D gene is named only where the DNA matches it firmly. Part of the rows lack a size; the others show once, few, many or a class for expanded clones.

v_gene	j_gene	abundance	d_gene	CDR3nt	CDR3aa
TRBV13	TRBJ2-7	few	NA	TGTGCCAGCAGCTTAGCGGGCAGGGGCCCCCCGACGGAGTACTTC	CASSLAGRGPPTEYF
TRBV9	TRBJ2-1	NA	NA	TGTGCCAGCAGCATAAATGAGCTGTTCTTC	CASSINELFF
TRBV5-6	TRBJ1-2	NA	NA	TGTGCCAGCAGCTTGGGGGCAGGGAATGGCTACACCTTC	CASSLGAGNGYTF
TRBV14	TRBJ2-1	few	TRBD2	TGTGCCAGCAGCCAAGATGAGCTTGGACTAGCGGGGCCCAATGAGCAGTTCTTC	CASSQDELGLAGPNEQFF
TRBV5-6	TRBJ1-1	NA	NA	TGTGCCAGCAGCTTGTTTTTTTGGGGGGTCGAGAACACTGAAGCTTTCTTT	CASSLFFWGVENTEAFF
TRBV30	TRBJ2-3	few	NA	TGTGCCTGGAGTGTACGAGGAGGCCCACAAGATACGCAGTATTTT	CAWSVRGGPQDTQYF
TRBV19	TRBJ2-5	NA	TRBD1	TGTGCCAGTAGTCTCCCGGGACAGAAAGAGACCCAGTACTTC	CASSLPGQKETQYF
TRBV7-6	TRBJ2-5	NA	TRBD2	TGTGCCAGCAGACGTAGCGGGGGGGCTCTAGAGACCCAGTACTTC	CASRRSGGALETQYF
TRBV7-2	TRBJ1-1	NA	NA	TGTGCCAGCAGCTTGGCAGGGGACACTGAAGCTTTCTTT	CASSLAGDTEAFF
TRBV5-8	TRBJ2-1	NA	TRBD2	TGTGCCAGCAGCCGGTGGGTAGCGGGGAGGGGCAATGAGCAGTTCTTC	CASSRWVAGRGNEQFF
TRBV11-3	TRBJ2-5	NA	TRBD2	TGTGCCAGCAGCTCCTCCGGGGAGGGGTGGAAGACCCAGTACTTC	CASSSSGEGWKTQYF
TRBV5-4	TRBJ1-2	once	NA	TGTGCCAGCAGCCTCCCCGGCGCCCACAGGGATAACTATGGCTACACCTTC	CASSLPGAHRDNYGYTF
TRBV6-5	TRBJ1-1	NA	NA	TGTGCCAGCAGTTACTCTACCAGGGCTAGTGAAGCTTTCTTT	CASSYSTRASEAFF
TRBV18	TRBJ2-7	NA	NA	TGTGCCAGCTCACCACCCAGGTCCCACGAGCAGTACTTC	CASSPPRSHEQYF
TRBV7-9	TRBJ1-3	NA	NA	TGTGCCAGCAGCTTAGGCCCCGAGACAGGAAACACCATATATTTT	CASSLGPETGNTIYF
TRBV14	TRBJ1-6	once	TRBD1	TGTGCCAGTCGGGGACAGGGCCTTAATTCACCCCTCCACTTT	CASRGQGLNSPLHF
TRBV7-8	TRBJ1-6	NA	TRBD1	TGTGCCAGCAGCTCACCTCCCGGGACAGGGGAATATTCACCCCTCCACTTT	CASSSPPGTGEYSPLHF
TRBV6-5	TRBJ2-7	NA	NA	TGTGCCAGCAGTTACAAGTCAGCCTACGAGCAGTACTTC	CASSYKSAYEQYF
TRBV27	TRBJ1-5	NA	NA	TGTGCCAGAATCGGAGGGAATCAGCCCCAGCATTTT	CARIGGNQPQHF
TRBV28	TRBJ1-5	NA	NA	TGTGCCAGCACACTGTACAGGGTCGGTCAGCCCCAGCATTTT	CASTLYRVGQPQHF
TRBV4-1	TRBJ2-5	NA	TRBD2	TGCGCCAGCAGCCAACCCGTGACTAGCGGAAAAGAGACCCAGTACTTC	CASSQPVTSGKETQYF
TRBV5-1	TRBJ2-7	few	NA	TGCGCCAGCAGCTTGGACCCCAGATCCTACGAGCAGTACTTC	CASSLDPRSYEQYF
TRBV6-6	TRBJ2-1	NA	TRBD1	TGTGCCAGCAGTTACCTTGGGACAGGGTTGTATGAGCAGTTCTTC	CASSYLGTGLYEQFF
TRBV7-2	TRBJ1-6	NA	NA	TGTGCCAGCAGCTTAGACAGGAATAATTCACCCCTCCACTTT	CASSLDRNNSPLHF
TRBV12-5	TRBJ1-2	NA	TRBD1	TGTGCTAGTGAGGAGACAGGGGGCTCCTATGGCTACACCTTC	CASEETGGSYGYTF
TRBV6-5	TRBJ1-3	NA	NA	TGTGCCAGCAGCGCCGACAGCTCTGGAAACACCATATATTTT	CASSADSSGNTIYF
TRBV6-1	TRBJ2-7	once	NA	TGTGCCACCTACTCTCCGGACGAGCAGTACTTC	CATYSPDEQYF
TRBV7-9	TRBJ1-5	NA	NA	TGTGCCAGCAGCTTAACAACAGGATCCAAGGGGGGCAATCAGCCCCAGCATTTT	CASSLTTGSKGGNQPQHF
TRBV7-2	TRBJ2-3	NA	TRBD2	TGTGCCAGCAGCTTCCGACTAGCGGGAAACACAGATACGCAGTATTTT	CASSFRLAGNTDTQYF
TRBV5-8	TRBJ2-1	few	NA	TGTGCCAGCAGCACCGGTCTGAGCTCCTACAATGAGCAGTTCTTC	CASSTGLSSYNEQFF
TRBV10-3	TRBJ2-2	NA	NA	TGTGCCTGTATCCCGGACATCAACACCGGGGAGCTGTTTTTT	CACIPDINTGELFF
TRBV6-1	TRBJ2-5	few	TRBD2	TGTGCCAGCAGTGAATATAGCGGGGGGGAGGAGACCCAGTACTTC	CASSEYSGGEETQYF
TRBV29-1	TRBJ2-4	NA	NA	TGCAGCGTTGAAGATTTGGGCCAAGGCCTTCAGTACTTC	CSVEDLGQGLQYF
TRBV6-6	TRBJ2-7	few	TRBD1	TGTGCCAGCAGTTACAAGGGACAGACCTACGAGCAGTACTTC	CASSYKGQTYEQYF
TRBV9	TRBJ2-2	once	TRBD2	TGTGCCAGCAGCGCGTCCGGGGGGGGCTCCGGGGAGCTGTTTTTT	CASSASGGGSGELFF
TRBV6-1	TRBJ1-3	NA	NA	TGTGCCGGTCAGGTTAGCTCTGGAAACACCATATATTTT	CAGQVSSGNTIYF
TRBV11-3	TRBJ1-2	NA	NA	TGTGCCAGCAGCTTAGTAGGTGGGCCCTATGGCTACACCTTC	CASSLVGGPYGYTF
TRBV2	TRBJ2-5	NA	NA	TGTGCCAGCAGTGAGAATATGGGTAGCGGAGAGACCCAGTACTTC	CASSENMGSGETQYF